Presented here are 13 T cell receptor beta chains from one specimen sequenced in a study of cytomegalovirus exposure and HLA in healthy donors. PCR involved 60 Vbeta and 13 Jbeta primers. Produced via immunoSEQ multiplex PCR; TCRdb's table is partial and in-frame only. The sample records around 80,000 clones, about 78% being singletons. The sequenced material came from PBMCs. Receptors were obtained from a man between 40 and 49 years old in good health and CMV-seronegative.

The table lists this clone with a few counts. The gene calls are TRBV7-2 and TRBJ1-1, with D tentatively TRBD1 (6 bases). Trimming pared 1 base from V and 0 bases from J, leaving 15 bases between. Germline CDR1 and CDR2: SGHTA and FQGNSA. The CDR3 is made up of 17 amino acids. The DNA for the CDR3 is TGTGCCAGCAGCTTAGGTACCGGACAGTCTATGAACACTGAAGCTTTCTTT. Residues: CASSLGTGQSMNTEAFF. The full variable domain, with the rest looked up from reference TRBV7-2 and TRBJ1-1, is GAGVSQSPSNKVTEKGKDVELRCDPISGHTALYWYRQSLGQGLEFLIYFQGNSAPDKSGLPSDRFSAERTGGSVSTLTIQRTQQEDSAVYLCASSLGTGQSMNTEAFFGQGTRLTVV.

The sample holds a few counts of this clone. V usage is TRBV19 and J usage is TRBJ1-5; D gene unclear. The V and J ends lost 6 bases and 7 bases respectively, with 13 bases between them. This CDR3 is built from 13 residues. The V gene's germline CDR1 is LNHDA and CDR2 SQIVND (reference sequence). CDR3 nucleotides: TGTGCCAGTAGCGTCGGACCGGGACAGCCCCAGCATTTT. Its protein is CASSVGPGQPQHF.

The J gene is TRBJ1-5, the V gene TRBV10-3; possible D gene TRBD1, 6 bases. Trimming took 8 bases from V and 7 from J, leaving 12 bases between them. The germline CDR1 and CDR2 sequences are ENHRY and SYGVKD. This CDR3 has 12 amino acids. DNA for the CDR3: TGTGCCATCGGGGACAATCTGCAGCCCCAGCATTTT. Amino acid sequence: CAIGDNLQPQHF.

The chain recombines TRBV19 with TRBJ1-4; D unclear. The V end lost 8 bases, the J end lost 8 bases, and 12 bases lay between the germline ends. Germline lookup yields CDR1 LNHDA and CDR2 SQIVND (reference sequence). The CDR3 is made up of 12 amino acids. The CDR3 DNA follows: TGTGCCAGTCAGAGGGTTGGCGAAAAACTGTTTTTT. Amino acids: CASQRVGEKLFF.

The chain employs TRBV5-1 and TRBJ2-5, with 14 positions matching TRBD2. Germline V lookup: CDR1 SGHRS, CDR2 YFSETQ. Unmatched junction bases numbered 6, after V lost 4 bases and J lost 7 bases. CDR3 length: 15 amino acids. CDR3 DNA: TGCGCCAGCAGCCGGGGACTAGCGGGAGAGGTGACCCAGTACTTC. This gives the protein CASSRGLAGEVTQYF.

Regarding this clone: An end of the junction does not agree with germline; a read error may underlie this. The chain links TRBV7-7 to TRBJ2-2; 13 positions match TRBD2. This CDR3 contains 16 residues. Germline CDR1 SSHAT, CDR2 FNYEAQ (reference sequence). CDR3 residues: CASSRTSGRGAGELFF. The CDR3 DNA follows: TGTGCTAGCAGCCGGACTAGCGGGAGAGGAGCCGGGGAGCTGTTTTTT.

The gene calls are TRBV28 and TRBJ2-1, with 7 positions matching TRBD2. The CDR3 extends over 15 amino acids. The V gene end was trimmed by 2 bases and the J gene end by 2 bases; junction bases not matched to a gene: 3. Germline V lookup: CDR1 MDHEN, CDR2 SYDVKM. CDR3: CASSLGGSAYNEQFF. The DNA for the CDR3 is TGTGCCAGCAGTTTAGGCGGGAGCGCCTACAATGAGCAGTTCTTC.

This clone has a handful of counts. The V call is TRBV19, the J call TRBJ1-1, with D possibly TRBD1 on 5 matching bases. Germline CDR1 is LNHDA and CDR2 is SQIVND (reference sequence). Trimming removed 4 bases at V and 1 base at J, with 7 bases between. CDR3 size: 13 residues. In nucleotides, the CDR3 is TGTGCCAGTAGTAGACAGAGGAACACTGAAGCTTTCTTT. Amino acid sequence: CASSRQRNTEAFF. The whole variable domain, remainder taken from reference TRBV19 and TRBJ1-1, is DGGITQSPKYLFRKEGQNVTLSCEQNLNHDAMYWYRQDPGQGLRLIYYSQIVNDFQKGDIAEGYSVSREKKESFPLTVTSAQKNPTAFYLCASSRQRNTEAFFGQGTRLTVV.

This chain uses TRBV7-3 with TRBJ2-3, with 8 bases that match TRBD2. Unmatched junction bases numbered 6, after V lost 5 bases and J lost 2 bases. CDR1 and CDR2 (germline): SGHTA, FQGTGA. CDR3 length equals 15 residues. CDR3 sequence: CASSTSGFNTDTQYF. Written as DNA, the CDR3 is TGTGCCAGCAGCACTAGCGGATTTAACACAGATACGCAGTATTTT.

The chain has TRBV4-2 and TRBJ2-3; tentative D call: TRBD2 (5 bases). The CDR3 length is 14 residues. The V end lost 4 bases, the J end lost 8 bases, and 16 bases lay between the germline ends. Germline loops: CDR1 LGHNA, CDR2 YNFKEQ. The CDR3 bases are TGTGCCAGCAGCCCCGGAGAGGGCGTCGGTACGCAGTATTTT. Translating gives CASSPGEGVGTQYF.

The CDR3 region is CASSPPLSGGKDEQFF. CDR3 coding DNA: TGTGCCAGCTCACCACCGCTCAGCGGGGGTAAGGATGAGCAGTTCTTC. The chain uses TRBV18 and TRBJ2-1; 8 nucleotides agree with TRBD2. The CDR3 is made up of 16 amino acids. Germline CDR1 reads KGHSH; CDR2 reads LQKENI. Trimming removed 0 bases from V and 8 bases from J; junction bases left unmatched: 9.

The chain carries TRBV29-1 and TRBJ2-2, with a weak D call TRBD1 (6 bases). Germline loops: CDR1 SQVTM, CDR2 ANQGSEA. The V and J ends lost 6 bases and 2 bases respectively, with 10 bases between them. The CDR3 consists of 13 residues. The CDR3 DNA is TGCAGCGTGAACAGGGCTAACACCGGGGAGCTGTTTTTT. Translated: CSVNRANTGELFF.

This chain joins TRBV7-2 and TRBJ1-1, with D uncertain. The ends were cut back, 1 base at V and 0 bases at J, with 6 bases in the middle. CDR1 is SGHTA and CDR2 is FQGNSA in the germline V gene. The CDR3 runs to 14 residues. The CDR3, as DNA: TGTGCCAGCAGCTTAGTAGTTTTGAACACTGAAGCTTTCTTT. Protein sequence: CASSLVVLNTEAFF.